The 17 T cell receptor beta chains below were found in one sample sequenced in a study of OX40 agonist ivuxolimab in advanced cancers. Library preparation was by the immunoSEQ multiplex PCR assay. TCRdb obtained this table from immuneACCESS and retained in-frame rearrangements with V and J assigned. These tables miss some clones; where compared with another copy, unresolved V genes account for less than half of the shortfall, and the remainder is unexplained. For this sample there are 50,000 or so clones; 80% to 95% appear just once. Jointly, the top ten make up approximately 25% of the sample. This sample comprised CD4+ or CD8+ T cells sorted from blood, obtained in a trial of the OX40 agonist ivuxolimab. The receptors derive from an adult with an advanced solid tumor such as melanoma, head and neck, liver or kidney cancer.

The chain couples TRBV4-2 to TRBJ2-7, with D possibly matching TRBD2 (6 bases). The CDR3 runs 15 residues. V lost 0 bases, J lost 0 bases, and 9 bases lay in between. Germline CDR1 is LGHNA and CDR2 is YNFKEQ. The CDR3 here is CASSQDPGSSYEQYF. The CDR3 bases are TGTGCCAGCAGCCAAGATCCCGGGAGCTCCTACGAGCAGTACTTC.

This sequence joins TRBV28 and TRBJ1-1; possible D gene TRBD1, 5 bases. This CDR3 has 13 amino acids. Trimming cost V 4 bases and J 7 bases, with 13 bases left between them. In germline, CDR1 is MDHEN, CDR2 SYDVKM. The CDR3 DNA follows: TGTGCCAGCAGTTCTGCTGTGACAGTTGAAGCTTTCTTT. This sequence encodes CASSSAVTVEAFF.

The CDR3 sequence is CASSISGMGTDTQYF. The CDR3 nucleotides read TGTGCCAGTAGTATTTCGGGAATGGGTACAGATACGCAGTATTTT. V usage is TRBV19 and J usage is TRBJ2-3; weak D call: TRBD2 (5 bases). Trimming took off 3 bases at V and 3 bases at J, with 13 bases between the two ends. In germline, CDR1 is LNHDA, CDR2 SQIVND (reference sequence). The CDR3 has 15 amino acids.

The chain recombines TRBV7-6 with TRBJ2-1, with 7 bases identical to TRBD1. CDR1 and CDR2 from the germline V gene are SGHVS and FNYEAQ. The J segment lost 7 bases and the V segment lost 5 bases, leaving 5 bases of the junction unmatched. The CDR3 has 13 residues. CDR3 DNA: TGTGCCAGCAGCCAAGGGGGCTGGAATGAGCAGTTCTTC. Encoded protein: CASSQGGWNEQFF.

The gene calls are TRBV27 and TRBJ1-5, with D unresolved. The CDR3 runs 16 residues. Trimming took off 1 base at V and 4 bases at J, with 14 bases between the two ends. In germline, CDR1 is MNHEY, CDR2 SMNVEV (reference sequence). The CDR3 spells CASSLFAGTGNQPQHF. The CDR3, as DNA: TGTGCCAGCAGTTTATTCGCCGGAACGGGAAATCAGCCCCAGCATTTT.

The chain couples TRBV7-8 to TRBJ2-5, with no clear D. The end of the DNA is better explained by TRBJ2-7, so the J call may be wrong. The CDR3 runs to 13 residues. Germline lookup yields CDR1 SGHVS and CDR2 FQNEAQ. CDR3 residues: CASSPGSAYEQYF. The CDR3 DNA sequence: TGTGCCAGCAGCCCCGGGTCGGCCTACGAGCAGTACTTC.

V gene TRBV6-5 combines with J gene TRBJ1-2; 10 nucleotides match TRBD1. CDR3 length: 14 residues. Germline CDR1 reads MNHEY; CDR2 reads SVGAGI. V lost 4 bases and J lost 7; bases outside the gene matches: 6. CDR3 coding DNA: TGTGCCAGCAGTTCCGGGACAGGGGTACGTGGCTACACCTTC. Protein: CASSSGTGVRGYTF.

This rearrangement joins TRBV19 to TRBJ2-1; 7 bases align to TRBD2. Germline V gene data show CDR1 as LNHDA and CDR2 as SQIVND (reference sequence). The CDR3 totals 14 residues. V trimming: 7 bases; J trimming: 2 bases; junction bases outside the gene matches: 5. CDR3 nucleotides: TGTGCCAGTAACCCAAGCGGGACCTACAATGAGCAGTTCTTC. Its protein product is CASNPSGTYNEQFF.

This CDR3 is CSVDPGLAGGEQFF. CDR3 DNA sequence: TGCAGCGTTGACCCGGGACTAGCTGGGGGTGAGCAGTTCTTC. This chain joins TRBV29-1 and TRBJ2-1; 9 positions match TRBD2. V lost 3 bases to trimming and J lost 9 bases; unmatched junction nucleotides: 9. CDR3 size: 14 residues. Germline-derived CDR1 and CDR2 are SQVTM and ANQGSEA.

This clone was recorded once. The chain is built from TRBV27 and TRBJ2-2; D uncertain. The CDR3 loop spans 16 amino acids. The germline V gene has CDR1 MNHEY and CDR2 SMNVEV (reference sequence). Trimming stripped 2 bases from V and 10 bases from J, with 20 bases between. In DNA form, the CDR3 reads TGTGCCAGCAGTTTACGTTATTCTCCTTTAGTCGAGGAGCTGTTTTTT. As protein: CASSLRYSPLVEELFF.

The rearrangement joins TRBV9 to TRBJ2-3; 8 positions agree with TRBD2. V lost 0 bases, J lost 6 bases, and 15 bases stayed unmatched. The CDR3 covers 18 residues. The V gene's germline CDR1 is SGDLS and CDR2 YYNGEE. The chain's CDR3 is CASSVVPGGSVVMDTQYF. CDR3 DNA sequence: TGTGCCAGCAGCGTAGTTCCGGGAGGGAGTGTGGTAATGGATACGCAGTATTTT. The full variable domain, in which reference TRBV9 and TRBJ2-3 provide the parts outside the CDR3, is DSGVTQTPKHLITATGQRVTLRCSPRSGDLSVYWYQQSLDQGLQFLIQYYNGEERAKGNILERFSAQQFPDLHSELNLSSLELGDSALYFCASSVVPGGSVVMDTQYFGPGTRLTVL.

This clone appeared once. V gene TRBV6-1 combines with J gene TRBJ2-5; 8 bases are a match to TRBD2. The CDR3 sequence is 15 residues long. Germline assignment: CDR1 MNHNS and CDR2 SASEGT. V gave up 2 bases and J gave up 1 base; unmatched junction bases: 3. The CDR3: CASSELGLGQETQYF. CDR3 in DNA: TGTGCCAGCAGTGAATTGGGACTAGGCCAAGAGACCCAGTACTTC.

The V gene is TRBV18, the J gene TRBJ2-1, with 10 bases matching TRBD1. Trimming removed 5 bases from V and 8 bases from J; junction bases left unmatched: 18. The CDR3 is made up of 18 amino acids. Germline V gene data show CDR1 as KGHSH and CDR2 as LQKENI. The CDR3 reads CASSTPGQGFILGDEQFF. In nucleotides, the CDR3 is TGTGCCAGCTCAACTCCGGGACAGGGGTTTATCCTAGGGGATGAGCAGTTCTTC.

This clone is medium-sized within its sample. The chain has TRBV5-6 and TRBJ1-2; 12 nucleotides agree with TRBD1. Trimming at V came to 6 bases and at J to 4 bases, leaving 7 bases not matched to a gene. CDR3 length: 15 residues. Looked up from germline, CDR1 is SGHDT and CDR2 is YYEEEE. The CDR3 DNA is TGTGCCAGCATTACCGGGACAGGGGGCCTCTATGGCTACACCTTC. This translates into CASITGTGGLYGYTF.

CDR3 residues: CASSLDFYNEQFF. Here the CDR3 DNA reads TGTGCCAGCAGCTTAGACTTCTACAATGAGCAGTTCTTC. This sequence joins TRBV7-6 and TRBJ2-1; D is undetermined. The V gene's germline CDR1 is SGHVS and CDR2 FNYEAQ. CDR3 length: 13 residues. The V end was cut by 1 base, the J end by 3 bases, with 4 bases between.

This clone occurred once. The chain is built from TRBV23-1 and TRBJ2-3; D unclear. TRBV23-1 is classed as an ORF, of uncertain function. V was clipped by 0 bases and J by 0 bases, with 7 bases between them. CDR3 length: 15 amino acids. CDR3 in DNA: TGCGCCAGCAGTCAATCGAGTACTAGCACAGATACGCAGTATTTT. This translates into CASSQSSTSTDTQYF.

DNA for the CDR3: TGTGCCATTATTCGGGGAAACACCATATATTTT. It yields the protein CAIIRGNTIYF. The chain carries TRBV10-3 and TRBJ1-3, with unresolved D. CDR3 size: 11 residues. V gave up 9 bases and J gave up 4 bases, with 7 bases separating them. CDR1 is ENHRY, CDR2 SYGVKD, per germline.